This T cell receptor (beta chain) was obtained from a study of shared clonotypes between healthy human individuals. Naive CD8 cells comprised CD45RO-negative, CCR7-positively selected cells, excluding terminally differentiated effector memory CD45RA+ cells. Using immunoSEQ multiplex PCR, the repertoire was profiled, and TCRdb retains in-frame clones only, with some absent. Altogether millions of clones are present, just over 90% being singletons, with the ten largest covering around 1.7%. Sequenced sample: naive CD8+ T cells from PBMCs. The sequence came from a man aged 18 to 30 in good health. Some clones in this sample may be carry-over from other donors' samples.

Here the CDR3 reads CSVGREPGEQYF. The CDR3, as DNA: TGCAGCGTTGGACGGGAGCCGGGGGAGCAGTACTTC. This chain links TRBV29-1 with TRBJ2-7; D perhaps matches TRBD2 (6 bases). The CDR3 has 12 amino acids. Between the trimmed V and J ends, which lost 4 bases and 7 bases, there was a span of 14 bases. The germline gives CDR1 SQVTM, CDR2 ANQGSEA.